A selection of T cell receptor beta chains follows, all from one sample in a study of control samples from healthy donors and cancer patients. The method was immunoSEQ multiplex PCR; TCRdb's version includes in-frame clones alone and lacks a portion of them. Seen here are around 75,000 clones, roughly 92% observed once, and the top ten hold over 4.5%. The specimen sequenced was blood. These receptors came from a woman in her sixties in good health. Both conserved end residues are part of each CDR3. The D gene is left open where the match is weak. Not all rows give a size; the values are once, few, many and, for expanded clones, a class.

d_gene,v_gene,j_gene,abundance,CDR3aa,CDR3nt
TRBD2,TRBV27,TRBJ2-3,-,CASSLGLAGITDTQYF,TGTGCCAGCAGTTTAGGGCTAGCGGGGATCACAGATACGCAGTATTTT
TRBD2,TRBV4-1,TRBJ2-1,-,CARSRLGGGRASGYEQFF,TGCGCCCGCAGCCGACTCGGGGGCGGGAGGGCCAGCGGGTATGAGCAGTTCTTC
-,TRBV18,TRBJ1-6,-,CASSPMSIQYEGNSPLHF,TGTGCCAGCTCACCAATGAGCATACAGTACGAAGGGAATTCACCCCTCCACTTT
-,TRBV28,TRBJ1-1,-,CASSLWAGDTEAFF,TGTGCCAGCAGTTTATGGGCCGGGGACACTGAAGCTTTCTTT
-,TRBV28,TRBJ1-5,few,CASRHGVGGNQPQHF,TGTGCCAGCAGACATGGGGTGGGAGGGAATCAGCCCCAGCATTTT
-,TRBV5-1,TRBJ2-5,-,CASSIGTIQETQYF,TGCGCCAGCAGCATTGGAACTATCCAAGAGACCCAGTACTTC
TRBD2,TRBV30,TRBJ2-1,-,CAWSGLAEQFF,TGTGCCTGGAGCGGACTAGCGGAGCAGTTCTTC
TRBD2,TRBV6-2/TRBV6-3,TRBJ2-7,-,CASSYGGTSVTYEQYF,TGTGCCAGCAGTTACGGTGGAACTAGCGTTACCTACGAGCAGTACTTC
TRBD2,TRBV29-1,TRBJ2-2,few,CSVVLAGGLNTGELFF,TGCAGCGTTGTACTAGCGGGAGGACTGAACACCGGGGAGCTGTTTTTT
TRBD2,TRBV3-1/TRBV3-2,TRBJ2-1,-,CASSPNSGNYNEQFF,TGTGCCAGCAGCCCCAATAGCGGGAACTACAATGAGCAGTTCTTC
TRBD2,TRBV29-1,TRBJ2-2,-,CSVEEASGRNTGELFF,TGCAGCGTTGAAGAGGCTAGCGGGAGGAACACCGGGGAGCTGTTTTTT
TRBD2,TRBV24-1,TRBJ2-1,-,CATSDLPRGGLAASNEQFF,TGTGCCACCAGTGATTTGCCGAGGGGAGGACTAGCGGCTTCCAATGAGCAGTTCTTC
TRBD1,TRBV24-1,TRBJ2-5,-,CATSDTGQGIGETQYF,TGTGCCACCAGTGACACGGGACAGGGGATAGGAGAGACCCAGTACTTC
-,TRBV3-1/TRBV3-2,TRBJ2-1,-,CASSQNRGDEQFF,TGTGCCAGCAGCCAAAACCGCGGGGATGAGCAGTTCTTC
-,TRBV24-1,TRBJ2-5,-,CATSDRGTLQETQYF,TGTGCCACCAGTGATAGAGGGACACTACAAGAGACCCAGTACTTC
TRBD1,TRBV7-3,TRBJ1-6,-,CASSSGTGPNSPLHF,TGTGCCAGCAGCTCCGGGACAGGGCCAAATTCACCCCTCCACTTT
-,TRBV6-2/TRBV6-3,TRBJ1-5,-,CASSTQRTGNQPQHF,TGTGCCAGCAGTACCCAACGGACAGGCAATCAGCCCCAGCATTTT
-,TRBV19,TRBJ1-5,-,CATRPGSLYSNQPQHF,TGTGCCACCCGACCGGGGAGTCTCTATAGCAATCAGCCCCAGCATTTT
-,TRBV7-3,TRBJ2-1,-,CASSQVGGDEQFF,TGTGCCAGCAGCCAAGTTGGTGGTGATGAGCAGTTCTTC
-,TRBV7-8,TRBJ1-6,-,CASSQGQQNSPLHF,TGTGCCAGCAGCCAGGGGCAGCAAAATTCACCCCTCCACTTT
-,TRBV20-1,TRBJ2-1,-,CSASLVRGSEQFF,TGCAGTGCTAGTTTAGTACGGGGTAGTGAGCAGTTCTTC
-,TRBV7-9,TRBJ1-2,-,CASSFGTSRVPSYGYTF,TGTGCCAGCAGCTTCGGTACCTCCAGGGTCCCCAGCTATGGCTACACCTTC
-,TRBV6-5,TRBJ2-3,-,CASRQVASSTDTQYF,TGTGCCAGCAGACAGGTTGCCTCTAGCACAGATACGCAGTATTTT
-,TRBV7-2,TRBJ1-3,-,CASSITGAGISGNTIYF,TGTGCCAGCAGCATCACCGGGGCAGGGATCTCTGGAAACACCATATATTTT
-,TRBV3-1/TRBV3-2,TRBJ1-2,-,CASSPGARTNYGYTF,TGTGCCAGCAGCCCAGGGGCCAGAACTAACTATGGCTACACCTTC
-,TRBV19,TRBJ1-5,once,CASSMGAGYSNQPQHF,TGTGCCAGTAGTATGGGGGCAGGCTATAGCAATCAGCCCCAGCATTTT
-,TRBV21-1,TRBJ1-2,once,CASSKSGDRPTNYGYTF,TGTGCCAGCAGCAAATCGGGGGACAGGCCCACTAACTATGGCTACACCTTC
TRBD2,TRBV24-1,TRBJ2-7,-,CATSSSGTRSYEQYF,TGTGCCACCAGCTCCTCCGGGACTAGGTCCTACGAGCAGTACTTC
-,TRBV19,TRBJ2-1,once,CASSPAANSYNEQFF,TGTGCCAGTAGTCCCGCGGCGAACTCCTACAATGAGCAGTTCTTC
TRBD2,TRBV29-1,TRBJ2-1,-,CSAPLAGGTYNEQFF,TGCAGCGCACCCCTAGCGGGGGGAACCTACAATGAGCAGTTCTTC
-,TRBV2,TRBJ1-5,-,CASSRSVGGINQPQHF,TGTGCCAGCAGCCGCTCGGTGGGGGGAATTAATCAGCCCCAGCATTTT
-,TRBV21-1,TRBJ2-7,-,CASSKVGGPYEQYF,TGTGCCAGCAGCAAAGTTGGGGGGCCCTACGAGCAGTACTTC